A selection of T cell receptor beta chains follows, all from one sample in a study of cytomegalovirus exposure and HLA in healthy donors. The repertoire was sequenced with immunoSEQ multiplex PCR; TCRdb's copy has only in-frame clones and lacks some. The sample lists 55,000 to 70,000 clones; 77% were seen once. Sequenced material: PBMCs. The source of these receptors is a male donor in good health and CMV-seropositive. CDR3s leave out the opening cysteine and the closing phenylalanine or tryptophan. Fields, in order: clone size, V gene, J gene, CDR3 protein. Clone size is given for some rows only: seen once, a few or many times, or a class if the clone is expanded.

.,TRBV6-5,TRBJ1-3,AVLPGQASGNTIY
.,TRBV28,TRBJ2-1,ASVSHLGQGSYNEQF
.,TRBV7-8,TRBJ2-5,ASSLTGQGKTQY
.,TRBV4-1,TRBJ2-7,ASSRRGDEQY
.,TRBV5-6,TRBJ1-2,ASSLAWTGGFMSPYGYT
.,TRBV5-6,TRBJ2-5,ASSLAGGVETQY
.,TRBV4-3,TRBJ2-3,ASSQRVPWTSGATDTQY
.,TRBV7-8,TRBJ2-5,ASSLSNRGEETQY
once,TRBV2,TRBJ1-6,ASTGQAYNSPLH
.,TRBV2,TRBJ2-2,ASREGQGTGELF
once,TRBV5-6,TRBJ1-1,ASSLGQGNGGPF
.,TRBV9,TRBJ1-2,ASSGAWSGGDGYT
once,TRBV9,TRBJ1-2,ASSVRTGQSGYT
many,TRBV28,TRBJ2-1,ASSLLGGDLYEQF
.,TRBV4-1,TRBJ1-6,ASSRLGENSPLH
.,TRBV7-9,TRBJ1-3,ASSPGSTISGNTIY
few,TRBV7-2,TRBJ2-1,ASSPPLYEQF
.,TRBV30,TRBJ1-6,AWNVGQGPNSPLH
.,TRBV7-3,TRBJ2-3,ASSLTQGHTQY
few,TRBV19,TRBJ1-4,ASTTGFGEKLF
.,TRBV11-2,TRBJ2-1,ASSSPATRGLGYNEQF
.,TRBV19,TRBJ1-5,ASSIGRLGGNQPQH
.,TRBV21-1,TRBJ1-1,ASRGKQGFVNTEAF
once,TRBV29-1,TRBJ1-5,SAIGAGIDQPQH
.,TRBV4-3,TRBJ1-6,ASSQDLGSSPLH
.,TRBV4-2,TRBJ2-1,ASSQDGVYNEQF
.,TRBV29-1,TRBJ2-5,SVQAGKETQY
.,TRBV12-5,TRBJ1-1,ASGLDHSYGNTEAF
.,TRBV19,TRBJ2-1,ASSIRRDMRGARNEQF
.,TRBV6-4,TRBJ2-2,ASSEQGTGELF
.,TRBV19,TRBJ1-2,ASSRLQGRGQDGYT
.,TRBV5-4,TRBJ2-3,ASTIGLAGARTDTQY
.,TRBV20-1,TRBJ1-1,SARDSAEAF
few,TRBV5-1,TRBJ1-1,ASSGGAGYTEAF
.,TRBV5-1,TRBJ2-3,ASSLVASSTDTQY
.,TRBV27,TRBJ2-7,ASSSTYEQY
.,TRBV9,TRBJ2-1,ASSESSRIDEQF
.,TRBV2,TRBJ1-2,ASSATGTEYGYT
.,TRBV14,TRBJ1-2,ASSQWRGPEGYT
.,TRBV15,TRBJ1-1,ATSRERGVNTEAF
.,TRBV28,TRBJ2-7,ASSIHRVGYEQY
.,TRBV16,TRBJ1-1,ASSHLQGEGGYTEAF
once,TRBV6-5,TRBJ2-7,ASKSPWGQGYEQY
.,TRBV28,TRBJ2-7,ASGLTGAYEQY
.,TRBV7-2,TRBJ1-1,ASSPYRDNRAF
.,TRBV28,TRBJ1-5,ASSLRDNKHQPQH
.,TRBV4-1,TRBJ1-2,ASSQVQVTGANYGYT
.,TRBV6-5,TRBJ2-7,ASSYLGGPGSYEQY
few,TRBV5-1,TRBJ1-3,ASSLNTRSSGNTIY
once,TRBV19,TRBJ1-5,ASSIGAQGSNQPQH
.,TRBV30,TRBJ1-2,AWTIDSNYGYT
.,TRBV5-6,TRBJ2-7,ASSLTEYEQY
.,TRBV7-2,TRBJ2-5,ASRGRTGQETQY
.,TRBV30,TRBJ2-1,AWGPLRGDHNEQF
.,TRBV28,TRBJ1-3,ASSPPQGALSFGNTIY